One sample yielded the 27 T cell receptor beta chains listed below, sequenced in a study of T-cell memory formation after mild COVID-19. Via MiXCR, TCRdb re-called the 5' RACE reads, giving one row per CDR3 protein. The sample includes approximately 440,000 distinct CDR3 sequences, around 18% of them seen just once. The sequencing input was PBMCs or a T cell subset sorted from them (not recorded which). The source is an adult woman who had mild COVID-19 (a few samples of this study predate the infection). Cell type and time point are not known.

This clonotype was seen only a few times. An end of the junction differs from the germline gene, which may be a read error. The J gene is TRBJ2-1, the V gene TRBV2, with D tentatively TRBD2 (6 bases). The CDR3 covers 15 residues. The germline V gene encodes CDR1 SNHLY and CDR2 FYNNEI. CDR3 in amino acids: CASSPKSGSFNEQFF. In nucleotides, the CDR3 is TGTGCCAGCAGCCCAAAGAGCGGGTCCTTCAATGAGCAGTTCTTC.

The rearrangement links TRBV5-6 to TRBJ2-2; D is unresolved. This CDR3 is built from 16 residues. The germline gives CDR1 SGHDT, CDR2 YYEEEE. V lost 1 base, J lost 3 bases, and 13 bases lay in between. The CDR3: CASSLSRRSYTGELFF. DNA of the CDR3: TGTGCCAGCAGCTTGTCAAGGCGGTCCTACACCGGGGAGCTGTTTTTT. The full variable domain, in which reference TRBV5-6 and TRBJ2-2 provide the parts outside the CDR3, is DAGVTQSPTHLIKTRGQQVTLRCSPKSGHDTVSWYQQALGQGPQFIFQYYEEEERQRGNFPDRFSGHQFPNYSSELNVNALLLGDSALYLCASSLSRRSYTGELFFGEGSRLTVL.

CDR3: CASSPPLRTDTQYF. The CDR3 nucleotides are TGTGCCAGCAGCCCGCCCCTCCGCACAGATACGCAGTATTTT. V and J are TRBV7-9 and TRBJ2-3; unclear D gene. Trimming left V 5 bases short and J 1 base short, with 10 bases between. This CDR3 comprises 14 residues. Germline values: CDR1 SEHNR, CDR2 FQNEAQ (reference sequence).

The gene calls are TRBV6-5 and TRBJ2-7; D ambiguous. CDR1 is MNHEY and CDR2 is SVGAGI in the germline V gene. This CDR3 is 13 amino acids long. V gave up 8 bases and J gave up 1 base, with 12 bases separating them. This chain's CDR3 is CASQPMGSYEQYF. The CDR3, as DNA: TGTGCCAGCCAACCTATGGGGTCCTACGAGCAGTACTTC.

The chain joins TRBV7-6 to TRBJ2-5; 12 bases fit TRBD2. The CDR3 is 20 residues long. The trim removed 1 base at V and 4 bases at J, leaving 16 bases unmatched. CDR1 is SGHVS and CDR2 is FNYEAQ in the germline V gene. CDR3 in DNA: TGTGCCAGCAGCTTAGTCTTTTGGGGACCGGCTAGCGGGAGGGGAGAGACCCAGTACTTC. Residues: CASSLVFWGPASGRGETQYF.

This chain uses TRBV20-1 with TRBJ1-2; D not certain. Germline V lookup: CDR1 DFQATT, CDR2 SNEGSKA (reference sequence). The CDR3 has 13 residues. V was trimmed by 1 base and J by 6 bases, leaving 12 bases between them. The CDR3 spells CSARVWQPDGYTF. The CDR3 DNA reads as TGCAGTGCTAGAGTTTGGCAGCCGGATGGCTACACCTTC.

This clonotype was seen a handful of times. This rearrangement joins TRBV5-1 to TRBJ2-1, with 8 bases identical to TRBD2. CDR1 SGHRS and CDR2 YFSETQ come from the germline V gene. Trimming took 4 bases from V and 7 from J; bases not matched to a gene: 13. This CDR3 is 16 amino acids long. The CDR3: CASSPLKAGGRNEQFF. As DNA, the CDR3 is TGCGCCAGCAGCCCCTTGAAGGCGGGGGGCCGTAATGAGCAGTTCTTC. Full variable domain (outside the CDR3, taken from reference TRBV5-1 and TRBJ2-1): KAGVTQTPRYLIKTRGQQVTLSCSPISGHRSVSWYQQTPGQGLQFLFEYFSETQRNKGNFPGRFSGRQFSNSRSEMNVSTLELGDSALYLCASSPLKAGGRNEQFFGPGTRLTVL.

This chain connects TRBV6-5 to TRBJ2-1; TRBD2 matches at 11 bases. The CDR3 loop spans 19 amino acids. Germline assignment: CDR1 MNHEY and CDR2 SVGAGI. Losses at the gene ends were 6 bases for V and 2 bases for J; bases not matched to a gene: 15. CDR3 residues: CASSHHRLAGGNTYNEQFF. The CDR3 coding sequence is TGTGCCAGCAGCCACCATCGGCTAGCGGGGGGAAATACCTACAATGAGCAGTTCTTC.

This clonotype occurred a few times. The chain uses TRBV7-2 and TRBJ2-2; 9 bases fit TRBD2. Germline lookup yields CDR1 SGHTA and CDR2 FQGNSA. This CDR3 spans 14 amino acids. The junction had 4 bases not matched to a gene; V was cut back by 10 bases and J by 1 base. CDR3 sequence (DNA): TGTGCCACCCAGACTAGCGGGAACACCGGGGAGCTGTTTTTT. Translation: CATQTSGNTGELFF.

The chain uses TRBV2 and TRBJ1-5; a weak D match, TRBD1 (6 bases). V was trimmed by 4 bases and J by 1 base, leaving 14 bases between them. The CDR3 totals 16 residues. The germline gives CDR1 SNHLY, CDR2 FYNNEI. CDR3 in DNA: TGTGCCAGCAGTGCGGGACACCTGGCAAGCAATCAGCCCCAGCATTTT. Amino acid sequence: CASSAGHLASNQPQHF.

This clonotype has just a few counts. CDR3 coding DNA: TGCGCCAGCAGTCGTGGAGAAGGACTACTTAACACCGGGGAGCTGTTTTTT. Translation gives CASSRGEGLLNTGELFF. The chain combines TRBV5-1 with TRBJ2-2; D perhaps matches TRBD2 (6 bases). Germline loops: CDR1 SGHRS, CDR2 YFSETQ. Trimming cost V 5 bases and J 2 bases, with 19 bases left between them. The CDR3 is 17 amino acids.

This clonotype was picked up a small number of times. The chain employs TRBV6-1 and TRBJ2-3; no definite D call. CDR1 and CDR2 (germline): MNHNS, SASEGT. V lost 4 bases and J lost 6, with 8 bases in between. CDR3 length: 12 amino acids. CDR3 DNA: TGTGCCAGCAGTGCGATAGGGGATACGCAGTATTTT. It encodes CASSAIGDTQYF.

In this sample, this clonotype turned up a few times. This chain uses TRBV30 with TRBJ1-3, with TRBD1 matching 7 bases. CDR1 GTSNPN and CDR2 SVGIG come from the germline V gene (reference sequence). J gave up 0 bases and V 4 bases, and 6 bases lay outside the gene matches. This CDR3 is built from 15 residues. The CDR3 DNA reads TGTGCCTGGAAACCTGGGACAGCCTCTGGAAACACCATATATTTT. This codes for CAWKPGTASGNTIYF.

In this sample, this clonotype turned up a few times. The chain carries TRBV12-3 or TRBV12-4 and TRBJ2-6, with no clear D. CDR3 length: 14 amino acids. Trimming stripped 3 bases from V and 2 bases from J, with 5 bases between. CDR3 sequence: CASSFAAGANVLTF. CDR3 sequence (DNA): TGTGCCAGCAGTTTTGCGGCTGGGGCCAACGTCCTGACTTTC.

This chain links TRBV2 with TRBJ1-2; no firm D call. The germline V gene has CDR1 SNHLY and CDR2 FYNNEI. The CDR3 is 16 amino acids. V lost 6 bases and J 6 bases, leaving 23 bases between the germline ends. In DNA, the CDR3 is TGTGCCAGCAGGGCCGAGGTTCAGGCAATACGAGATGGCTACACCTTC. This translates into CASRAEVQAIRDGYTF.

The sample holds a few counts of this clonotype. This rearrangement joins TRBV7-2 to TRBJ1-1; no reliable D call. The germline V gene has CDR1 SGHTA and CDR2 FQGNSA. The CDR3 is 15 residues long. V shed 0 bases and J shed 5 bases, with 13 bases lying between them. The CDR3 region is CASSLAIPMYTEAFF. CDR3 nucleotide sequence: TGTGCCAGCAGCTTAGCAATACCAATGTATACTGAAGCTTTCTTT.

This chain joins TRBV29-1 and TRBJ1-3; 9 bases are a match to TRBD1. The germline V gene encodes CDR1 SQVTM and CDR2 ANQGSEA. The V and J ends lost 7 bases and 2 bases, in that order; junction bases with no gene match: 9. The CDR3 spans 15 residues. CDR3 sequence reads: CSALGTGLTGNTIYF. CDR3 coding DNA: TGCAGCGCCTTAGGGACAGGGTTAACTGGAAACACCATATATTTT.

The chain recombines TRBV24-1 with TRBJ2-2, with D possibly matching TRBD2 (5 bases). Germline loops: CDR1 KGHDR, CDR2 SFDVKD. The CDR3 covers 15 residues. The V end lost 0 bases, the J end lost 4 bases, and 8 bases lay between the germline ends. CDR3 sequence: CATSDLRSGTGELFF. CDR3 sequence (DNA): TGTGCCACCAGTGATTTGCGGAGCGGCACCGGGGAGCTGTTTTTT.

The V and J genes are TRBV19 and TRBJ1-3; tentative D call: TRBD1 (5 bases). V dropped 6 bases and J dropped 0 bases, with 9 bases sitting between them. Germline V lookup: CDR1 LNHDA, CDR2 SQIVND (reference sequence). The CDR3 length is 14 residues. The CDR3 loop reads CASRPGHSGNTIYF. The CDR3 DNA reads as TGTGCCAGTAGGCCAGGGCACTCTGGAAACACCATATATTTT.

This clonotype was picked up a small number of times. The chain has TRBV20-1 and TRBJ1-2; no clear D gene. The germline gives CDR1 DFQATT, CDR2 SNEGSKA (reference sequence). Trimming stripped 0 bases from V and 6 bases from J, with 11 bases between. The CDR3 extends over 13 amino acids. The CDR3 bases are TGCAGTGCTAGAGATATCCGGGGTGATGGCTACACCTTC. This encodes CSARDIRGDGYTF.

This clonotype turned up a few times. This chain joins TRBV29-1 and TRBJ1-1, with unresolved D. Per the germline V gene, CDR1 is SQVTM and CDR2 is ANQGSEA. The CDR3 loop spans 11 amino acids. Trimming shortened V by 4 bases and J by 7 bases, and 10 bases separated the two germline ends. The chain's CDR3 is CSVVAGGEAFF. CDR3 nucleotides: TGCAGCGTTGTTGCGGGTGGTGAAGCTTTCTTT.

There are a few counts of this clonotype. The rearrangement uses TRBV4-1 and TRBJ2-1, with D hard to call. V was shortened by 1 base and J by 8 bases, with 6 bases between the two germline ends. In germline, CDR1 is MGHRA, CDR2 YSYEKL. CDR3 length equals 12 residues. The CDR3 DNA reads as TGCGCCAGCAGCCAAGTTTGGGATGAGCAGTTCTTC. Translated, it gives CASSQVWDEQFF.

This rearrangement joins TRBV24-1 to TRBJ2-7, with D tentatively TRBD1 (6 bases). The germline CDR1 and CDR2 sequences are KGHDR and SFDVKD. Trimming shortened V by 4 bases and J by 5 bases, and 20 bases separated the two germline ends. The CDR3 spans 16 residues. The CDR3 DNA reads TGTGCCACCAGTGACCCAACAGGGAGCCTTCGGGACGAGCAGTACTTC. It translates to CATSDPTGSLRDEQYF.

The chain links TRBV6-1 to TRBJ1-6; 10 bases agree with TRBD1. After removal of 6 bases from V and 9 bases from J, the junction contained 5 bases not matched to a gene. The germline CDR1 and CDR2 sequences are MNHNS and SASEGT. The CDR3 runs to 14 residues. CDR3 DNA sequence: TGTGCCAGCAGCGGGGGGACAGGGGTTTCACCCCTCCACTTT. This gives the protein CASSGGTGVSPLHF.

The chain is built from TRBV20-1 and TRBJ1-6, with 12 bases aligning to TRBD1. Trimming cost V 3 bases and J 7 bases; bases outside gene matches: 4. This CDR3 contains 15 residues. Germline V gene data show CDR1 as DFQATT and CDR2 as SNEGSKA (reference sequence). CDR3 sequence (DNA): TGCAGTGCTAGCCCGGGACAGGGGGCAAATTCACCCCTCCACTTT. Its translation: CSASPGQGANSPLHF.

The J gene is TRBJ2-6, the V gene TRBV30; D may be TRBD1 (5 bases). V lost 0 bases and J lost 0, with 21 bases in between. There are 20 residues in the CDR3. Germline loops: CDR1 GTSNPN, CDR2 SVGIG (reference sequence). The CDR3 DNA reads as TGTGCCTGGAGTGTACTCGGGTTGCTAGGGGAATCCTCTGGGGCCAACGTCCTGACTTTC. Amino acid sequence: CAWSVLGLLGESSGANVLTF. The whole variable domain, filled in from reference TRBV30 and TRBJ2-6, reads SQTIHQWPATLVQPVGSPLSLECTVEGTSNPNLYWYRQAAGRGLQLLFYSVGIGQISSEVPQNLSASRPQDRQFILSSKKLLLSDSGFYLCAWSVLGLLGESSGANVLTFGAGSRLTVL.

This clonotype was detected only a few times. The chain recombines TRBV12-3 or TRBV12-4 with TRBJ2-3; no definite D call. The V gene lost 6 bases and the J gene lost 0 bases, with 16 bases spanning the gap. The CDR3 runs 16 residues. The CDR3 sequence is CASRHRSGLSTDTQYF. Written as DNA, the CDR3 is TGTGCCAGCAGACATCGATCTGGCCTGAGCACAGATACGCAGTATTTT.